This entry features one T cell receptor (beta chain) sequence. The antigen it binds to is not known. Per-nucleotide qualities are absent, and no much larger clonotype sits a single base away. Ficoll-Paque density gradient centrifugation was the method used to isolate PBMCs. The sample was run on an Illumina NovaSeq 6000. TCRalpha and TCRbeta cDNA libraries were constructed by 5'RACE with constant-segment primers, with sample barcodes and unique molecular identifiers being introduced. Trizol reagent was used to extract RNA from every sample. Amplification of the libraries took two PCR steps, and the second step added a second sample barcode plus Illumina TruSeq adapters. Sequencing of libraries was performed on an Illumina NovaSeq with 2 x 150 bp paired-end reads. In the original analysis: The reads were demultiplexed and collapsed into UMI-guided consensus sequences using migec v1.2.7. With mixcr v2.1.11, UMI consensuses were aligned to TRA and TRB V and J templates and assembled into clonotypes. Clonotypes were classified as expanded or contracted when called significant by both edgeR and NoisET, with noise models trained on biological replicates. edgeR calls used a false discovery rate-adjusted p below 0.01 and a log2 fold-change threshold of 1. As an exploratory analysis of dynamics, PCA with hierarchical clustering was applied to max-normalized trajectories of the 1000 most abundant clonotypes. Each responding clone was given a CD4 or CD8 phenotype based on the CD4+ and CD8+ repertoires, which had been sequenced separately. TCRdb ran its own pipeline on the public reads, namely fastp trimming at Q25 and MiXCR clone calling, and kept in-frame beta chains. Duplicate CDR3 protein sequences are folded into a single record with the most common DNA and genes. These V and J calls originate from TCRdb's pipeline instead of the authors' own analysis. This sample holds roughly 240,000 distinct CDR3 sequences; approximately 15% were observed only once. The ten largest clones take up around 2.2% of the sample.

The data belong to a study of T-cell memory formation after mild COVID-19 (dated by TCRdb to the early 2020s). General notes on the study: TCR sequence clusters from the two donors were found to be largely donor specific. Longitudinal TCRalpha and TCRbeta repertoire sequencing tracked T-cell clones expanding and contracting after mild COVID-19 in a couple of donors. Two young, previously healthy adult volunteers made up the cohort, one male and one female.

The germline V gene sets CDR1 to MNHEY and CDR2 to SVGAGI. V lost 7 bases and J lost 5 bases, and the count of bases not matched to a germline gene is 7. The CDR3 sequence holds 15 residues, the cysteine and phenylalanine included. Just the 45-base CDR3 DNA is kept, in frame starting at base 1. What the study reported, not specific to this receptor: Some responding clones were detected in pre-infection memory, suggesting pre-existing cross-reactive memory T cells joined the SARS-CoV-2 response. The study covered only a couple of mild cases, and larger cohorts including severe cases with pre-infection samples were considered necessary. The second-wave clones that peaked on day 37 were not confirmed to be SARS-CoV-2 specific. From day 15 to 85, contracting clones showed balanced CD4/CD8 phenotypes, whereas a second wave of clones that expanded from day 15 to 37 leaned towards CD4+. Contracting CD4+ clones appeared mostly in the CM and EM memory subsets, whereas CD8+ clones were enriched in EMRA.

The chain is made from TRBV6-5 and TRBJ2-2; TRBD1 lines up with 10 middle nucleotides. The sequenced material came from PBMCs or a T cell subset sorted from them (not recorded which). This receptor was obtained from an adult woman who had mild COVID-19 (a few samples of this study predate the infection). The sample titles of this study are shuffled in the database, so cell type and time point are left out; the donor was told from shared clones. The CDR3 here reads CASTPGTGVTGELFF. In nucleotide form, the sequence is TGTGCCAGCACCCCCGGGACAGGGGTAACCGGGGAGCTGTTTTTT.